A selection of T cell receptor beta chains follows, all from one sample in a study of T cells in Graves' hyperthyroidism and ophthalmopathy. From the multiplex PCR reads, TCRdb called clonotypes with MiXCR, one entry per CDR3 protein. Of some 800,000 distinct CDR3 sequences in the sample, 35% to 40% were seen once. Sequences were obtained from blood. Receptors originate from a man aged 18 to 30 with Graves' hyperthyroidism. Each CDR3 is given with its conserved first and last residue. The D gene is left open where the match is weak. Some rows have no size entry. The others give once, few or many, or a class for an expanded clone.

d_gene	abundance	len	v_gene	j_gene	CDR3aa	CDR3nt
TRBD2	NA	16	TRBV5-1	TRBJ2-7	CASSLRPSLEAGEQYF	TGCGCCAGCAGCTTGAGACCGAGCCTGGAAGCGGGGGAGCAGTACTTC
NA	NA	13	TRBV5-1	TRBJ2-5	CASSPMVEETQYF	TGCGCCAGCAGCCCGATGGTTGAGGAGACCCAGTACTTC
TRBD1	many	15	TRBV15	TRBJ2-2	CATSTRDRDTGELFF	TGTGCCACCAGCACTCGAGACAGGGACACCGGGGAGCTGTTTTTT
TRBD1	NA	15	TRBV6-6	TRBJ1-1	CASSLPGGWNTEAFF	TGTGCCAGCAGCTTACCAGGGGGCTGGAACACTGAAGCTTTCTTT
NA	NA	16	TRBV5-1	TRBJ1-6	CASSLSGGKYGSPLHF	TGCGCCAGCAGCTTGTCGGGAGGGAAGTATGGGTCACCCCTCCACTTT
TRBD1	many	15	TRBV10-3	TRBJ2-5	CATRTSFGTEETQYF	TGTGCCACGAGAACGTCTTTTGGGACAGAAGAGACCCAGTACTTC
TRBD1	many	13	TRBV7-9	TRBJ1-5	CASRRDSGQPQHF	TGTGCCAGCAGGAGGGACAGCGGGCAGCCCCAGCATTTT
NA	few	13	TRBV6-5	TRBJ2-5	CASSWGEAETQYF	TGTGCCAGCAGTTGGGGGGAGGCAGAGACCCAGTACTTC
NA	NA	14	TRBV5-4	TRBJ2-7	CASSLSTDSYEQYF	TGTGCCAGCAGCTTGTCGACGGACTCCTACGAGCAGTACTTC
TRBD1	NA	14	TRBV7-9	TRBJ2-7	CAGSSDRGSYEQYF	TGTGCCGGCAGCTCGGACAGGGGATCCTACGAGCAGTACTTC
NA	few	15	TRBV9	TRBJ1-1	CASSYLHGSNTEAFF	TGTGCCAGCAGCTACCTTCATGGCAGCAACACTGAAGCTTTCTTT
TRBD2	NA	15	TRBV9	TRBJ2-7	CASSVESGGFYEQYF	TGTGCCAGCAGCGTAGAATCGGGAGGGTTTTACGAGCAGTACTTC
NA	NA	15	TRBV2	TRBJ1-3	CASSVDSLSGNTIYF	TGTGCCAGCAGTGTGGACAGCCTCTCTGGAAACACCATATATTTT
NA	NA	13	TRBV13	TRBJ2-7	CASSFGTGSLEYF	NA
NA	NA	11	TRBV10-3	TRBJ1-2	CAIRNSGGYTF	TGTGCCATCAGGAACAGTGGTGGCTACACCTTC
NA	NA	15	TRBV6-2/TRBV6-3	TRBJ2-5	CASSYLGYIQETQYF	TGTGCCAGCAGTTACCTCGGGTACATCCAAGAGACCCAGTACTTC
TRBD2	few	13	TRBV6-5	TRBJ2-2	CASGTSGTGELFF	TGTGCCAGCGGGACTAGCGGAACCGGGGAGCTGTTTTTT
TRBD2	NA	12	TRBV24-1	TRBJ2-3	CATSDPREGEYF	TGTGCCACCAGTGATCCCCGGGAGGGCGAGTATTTT
NA	NA	13	TRBV12-3/TRBV12-4	TRBJ1-1	CATGVGGETEAFF	TGTGCCACCGGAGTAGGGGGAGAAACTGAAGCTTTCTTT
NA	many	13	TRBV12-3/TRBV12-4	TRBJ1-5	CASSFEGPQPQHF	TGTGCCAGCAGTTTCGAGGGTCCCCAGCCCCAGCATTTT
NA	NA	15	TRBV9	TRBJ2-5	CASSLTPGVGETQYF	TGTGCCAGCAGCCTCACCCCAGGGGTTGGAGAGACCCAGTACTTC
NA	NA	13	TRBV29-1	TRBJ1-2	CSVSQGLGYGYTF	TGCAGCGTCTCACAGGGTTTAGGCTATGGCTACACCTTC
TRBD2	NA	15	TRBV9	TRBJ2-7	CASSTQGGGGYEQYF	TGTGCCAGCAGCACCCAGGGCGGGGGAGGCTACGAGCAGTACTTC
NA	many	15	TRBV19	TRBJ1-4	CASSTQIGRSEKLFF	TGTGCCAGTAGTACACAGATTGGCAGGTCTGAAAAACTGTTTTTT
TRBD1	NA	15	TRBV20-1	TRBJ1-6	CSARDRPGGRSPLHF	TGCAGTGCTAGAGATCGGCCAGGGGGCCGATCACCCCTCCACTTT
NA	few	13	TRBV7-9	TRBJ2-7	CASSFYESYEQYF	TGTGCCAGCAGTTTTTATGAATCCTACGAGCAGTACTTC
NA	few	15	TRBV20-1	TRBJ2-2	CSARDPTSIAGELFF	TGCAGTGCTAGAGATCCCACTAGTATCGCCGGGGAGCTGTTTTTT
NA	NA	14	TRBV2	TRBJ2-7	CATCQDRKMYEQYF	TGTGCTACTTGTCAGGACCGAAAAATGTACGAGCAGTACTTC
NA	NA	13	TRBV9	TRBJ1-1	CASRATPEAEAFF	TGTGCCAGCAGAGCCACACCGGAGGCTGAAGCTTTCTTT
TRBD2	NA	14	TRBV9	TRBJ2-7	CASSTQGGGHEQYF	TGTGCCAGCAGCACCCAGGGCGGGGGGCACGAGCAGTACTTC
NA	NA	13	TRBV20-1	TRBJ2-7	CSARTAVHYEQYF	TGCAGTGCTCGGACAGCCGTCCACTACGAGCAGTACTTC
NA	NA	13	TRBV7-9	TRBJ1-5	CASRLGGGQPQHF	TGTGCCAGCAGGTTAGGGGGAGGGCAGCCCCAGCATTTT
TRBD1	few	15	TRBV7-2	TRBJ2-5	CASSIATGGGETQYF	TGTGCCAGCAGCATAGCAACAGGGGGCGGAGAGACCCAGTACTTC
TRBD1	NA	15	TRBV7-8	TRBJ2-1	CASSPGDRGRDEQFF	TGTGCCAGCAGCCCTGGGGACAGGGGGCGGGATGAGCAGTTCTTC
NA	few	17	TRBV7-8	TRBJ2-7	CASSFPPGVTPLDEQYF	TGTGCCAGCAGCTTCCCCCCGGGGGTGACCCCTTTGGACGAGCAGTACTTC
NA	many	14	TRBV10-3	TRBJ1-6	CAISETSGTSPLHF	TGTGCCATCAGTGAGACCTCAGGGACTTCACCCCTCCACTTT
NA	NA	14	TRBV5-5	TRBJ1-1	CASSLVDGFTEAFF	TGTGCCAGCAGCTTGGTAGACGGTTTCACTGAAGCTTTCTTT
TRBD1	many	16	TRBV6-5	TRBJ1-6	CASSLKSGQGNSPLHF	TGTGCCAGCAGCCTTAAGAGCGGACAGGGTAATTCACCCCTCCACTTT
NA	many	14	TRBV5-1	TRBJ2-7	CASSLEATTYEQYF	TGCGCCAGCAGCTTGGAGGCTACGACCTACGAGCAGTACTTC
NA	many	13	TRBV4-1	TRBJ1-2	CASSQEGGDGYTF	TGCGCCAGCAGCCAAGAGGGGGGGGATGGCTACACCTTC
TRBD1	NA	15	TRBV7-9	TRBJ1-5	CASSPTGKGNQPQHF	TGTGCCAGCAGCCCGACAGGGAAGGGCAATCAGCCCCAGCATTTT